One and the same sample provided the 4 T cell receptor beta chains below, sequenced in a study of T-cell reconstitution after alpha-beta-depleted transplantation in children. Using unique molecular identifiers, the investigators prepared the TCRbeta library. TCRdb reprocessed the PCR reads with MiXCR, giving one entry per CDR3 protein. This table holds around 480,000 distinct CDR3 sequences, around a third found once. The sequencing here drew on PBMCs from the stem cell graft donor, taken from the stem cell graft. Receptor source: a human donor who donated a stem cell graft to a child with aplastic anemia.

This clonotype was detected a few times. The rearrangement uses TRBV5-1 and TRBJ1-1, with TRBD1 as a possible D gene (5 bases). V gave up 3 bases and J gave up 1 base, with 10 bases separating them. The V gene's germline CDR1 is SGHRS and CDR2 YFSETQ. The CDR3 totals 14 residues. DNA for the CDR3: TGCGCCAGCAGCTACCAGGACAAGAACACTGAAGCTTTCTTT. It is translated as CASSYQDKNTEAFF.

The genes are TRBV29-1 and TRBJ1-6; the D gene is possibly TRBD1 (6 bases). V dropped 7 bases and J dropped 9 bases, with 16 bases sitting between them. CDR3 length: 13 amino acids. Germline lookup yields CDR1 SQVTM and CDR2 ANQGSEA. The CDR3 sequence is CSALRGDGSPLHF. Here the CDR3 DNA reads TGCAGCGCCCTCAGGGGAGACGGTTCACCCCTCCACTTT.

The rearrangement links TRBV29-1 to TRBJ1-1; possibly TRBD1 for D (5 bases). This CDR3 has 15 residues. The germline gives CDR1 SQVTM, CDR2 ANQGSEA. The V gene lost 0 bases and the J gene lost 3 bases, with 14 bases spanning the gap. CDR3 sequence (DNA): TGCAGCGTTGAAGATGTCGGGGGGGTGGACACTGAAGCTTTCTTT. It codes for CSVEDVGGVDTEAFF.

This clonotype has a single count. This chain joins TRBV5-1 and TRBJ2-2; D may be TRBD1 (5 bases). Germline CDR1 reads SGHRS; CDR2 reads YFSETQ. V was clipped by 0 bases and J by 3 bases, with 9 bases between them. The CDR3 is 15 amino acids. CDR3 bases: TGCGCCAGCAGCTTGGGAGACAGAGACACCGGGGAGCTGTTTTTT. Its protein product is CASSLGDRDTGELFF.